The TCR beta chain described here comes from a study of PD-1 blockade in classical Hodgkin lymphoma. Repertoires were generated with immunoSEQ multiplex PCR, while TCRdb's copy carries only in-frame clones and drops some. The sample has roughly 16,000 clones; about 90% are singletons. Overall study findings and caveats: Newly diagnosed patients reportedly had lower baseline TCR diversity than healthy donors. Repertoire differences lack defined causes, possibly disease activity or prior therapy.

As for this clone: Its matching antigen is unknown.

The time point is: newly diagnosed, previously untreated cHL patient sample. Thawed PBMCs underwent magnetic negative selection to yield purified CD4+ T cells. The study compared against PBMCs from newly diagnosed, untreated classical Hodgkin lymphoma. Germline CDR1 reads MGHDK; CDR2 reads SYGVNS. This CDR3 is 14 amino acids long. Trimming removed 3 bases at V and 4 bases at J, with 10 bases between. Sequencing used CD4+ T cells from blood. The receptor was isolated from a human donor with classical Hodgkin lymphoma. The chain joins TRBV25-1 to TRBJ1-5, with D possibly matching TRBD1 (6 bases). The CDR3 spells CASSETGTNQPQHF. The CDR3 nucleotides are TGTGCCAGCAGTGAGACAGGCACGAATCAGCCCCAGCATTTT.